This T cell receptor beta chain was captured in a study of shared clonotypes between healthy human individuals. Study-level information: There were three CD4 naive, three CD4 memory, two CD8 naive and one CD8 memory plates per donor.

The CDR3 runs 15 residues. From germline, CDR1 is MGHRA and CDR2 YSYEKL. Trimming cost V 3 bases and J 0 bases; bases outside gene matches: 2. Each subset's genomic DNA was split evenly across several immunoSEQ plates. Libraries were prepared by immunoSEQ multiplex PCR; TCRdb keeps only in-frame clonotypes and omits some of them. The data hold some 2,000,000 clones, with just under 95% observed a single time. The naive CD8 subset, CD45RO-negative cells positively selected for CCR7, excluded terminally differentiated effector memory CD45RA+ cells. On this clone: Antigen specificity is unknown.

General observations from the study: The generation probabilities recorded for non-shared clonotypes fell below those of clonotypes shared by all four donors.

This sequence originates from a man aged 18 to 29 in good health. V and J are TRBV4-1 and TRBJ1-3; 7 bases map to TRBD1. Sequenced material: naive CD8+ T cells sorted from blood. The CDR3 DNA reads TGCGCCAGCAGCCAGACAGGGTTCTCTGGAAACACCATATATTTT. Encoded protein: CASSQTGFSGNTIYF.